This record concerns one T cell receptor beta chain sequence. The data belong to a study of blood T cell repertoires in COVID-19. Using immunoSEQ multiplex PCR, the repertoire was profiled, and TCRdb retains in-frame clones only, with some absent. The repertoire holds about 360,000 clones, with about four fifths as singletons. The CDR3 is 14 amino acids. The germline V gene has CDR1 SQVTM and CDR2 ANQGSEA. V was cut by 7 bases and J by 2 bases, with 15 bases left in between. The clonotype was recovered from a human donor with acute or convalescent COVID-19. The donor label of this sample is uncertain. The sample was peripheral blood. This chain uses TRBV29-1 with TRBJ1-5, with D possibly TRBD1 on 6 matching bases. The CDR3 region has the DNA TGCAGCGCCAACAGGGCCCTTGGCAATCAGCCCCAGCATTTT. Amino acids: CSANRALGNQPQHF.